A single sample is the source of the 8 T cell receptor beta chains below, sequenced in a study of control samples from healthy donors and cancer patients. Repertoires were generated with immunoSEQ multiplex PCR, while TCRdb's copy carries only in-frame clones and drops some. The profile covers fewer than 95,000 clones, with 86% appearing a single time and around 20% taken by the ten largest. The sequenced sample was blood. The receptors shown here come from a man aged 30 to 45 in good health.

The CDR3 here is CASSVEGDTQYF. The CDR3 region has the DNA TGTGCCAGCAGCGTAGAGGGGGATACGCAGTATTTT. The chain employs TRBV9 and TRBJ2-3, with D maybe TRBD1 (5 bases). In germline, CDR1 is SGDLS, CDR2 YYNGEE. Between the trimmed V and J ends, which lost 0 bases and 6 bases, there was a span of 5 bases. The CDR3 consists of 12 residues.

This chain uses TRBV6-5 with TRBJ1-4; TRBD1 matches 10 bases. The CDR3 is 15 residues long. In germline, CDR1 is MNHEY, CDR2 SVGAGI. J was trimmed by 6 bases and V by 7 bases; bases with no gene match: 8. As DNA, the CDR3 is TGTGCCAGCACCCACGGGACAGGGGTGGATGAAAAACTGTTTTTT. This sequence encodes CASTHGTGVDEKLFF.

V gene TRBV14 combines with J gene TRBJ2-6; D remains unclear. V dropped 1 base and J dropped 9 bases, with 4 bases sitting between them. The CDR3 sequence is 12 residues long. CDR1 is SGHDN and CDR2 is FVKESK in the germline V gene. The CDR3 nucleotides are TGTGCCAGCAGCCAAGGACTCAACGTCCTGACTTTC. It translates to CASSQGLNVLTF. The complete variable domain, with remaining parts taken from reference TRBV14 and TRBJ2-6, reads EAGVTQFPSHSVIEKGQTVTLRCDPISGHDNLYWYRRVMGKEIKFLLHFVKESKQDESGMPNNRFLAERTGGTYSTLKVQPAELEDSGVYFCASSQGLNVLTFGAGSRLTVL.

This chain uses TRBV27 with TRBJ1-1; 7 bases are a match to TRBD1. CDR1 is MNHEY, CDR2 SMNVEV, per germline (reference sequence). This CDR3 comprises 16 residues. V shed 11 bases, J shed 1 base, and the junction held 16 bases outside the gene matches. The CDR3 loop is CASQAGRGRGNTEAFF. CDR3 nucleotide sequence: TGTGCCTCCCAAGCAGGAAGGGGGCGGGGGAACACTGAAGCTTTCTTT.

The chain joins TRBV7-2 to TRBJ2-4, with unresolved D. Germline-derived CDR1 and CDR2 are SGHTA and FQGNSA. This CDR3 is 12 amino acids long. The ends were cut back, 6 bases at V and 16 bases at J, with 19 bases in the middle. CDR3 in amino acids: CASRIKGSGQYF. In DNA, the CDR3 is TGTGCCAGCAGAATAAAGGGATCAGGCCAATACTTC.

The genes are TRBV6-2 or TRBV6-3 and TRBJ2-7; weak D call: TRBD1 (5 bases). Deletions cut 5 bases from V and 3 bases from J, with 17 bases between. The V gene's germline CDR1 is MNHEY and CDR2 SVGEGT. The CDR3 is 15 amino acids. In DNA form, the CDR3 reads TGTGCCAGCAGTGCGTATCAAGGGGTCGGCTACGAGCAGTACTTC. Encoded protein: CASSAYQGVGYEQYF.

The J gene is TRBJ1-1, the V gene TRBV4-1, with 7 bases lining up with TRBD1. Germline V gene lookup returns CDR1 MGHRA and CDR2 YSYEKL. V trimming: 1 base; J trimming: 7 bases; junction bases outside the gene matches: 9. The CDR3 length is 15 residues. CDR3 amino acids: CASSQGQGGPYEAFF. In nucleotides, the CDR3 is TGCGCCAGCAGCCAAGGACAGGGAGGGCCCTATGAAGCTTTCTTT.

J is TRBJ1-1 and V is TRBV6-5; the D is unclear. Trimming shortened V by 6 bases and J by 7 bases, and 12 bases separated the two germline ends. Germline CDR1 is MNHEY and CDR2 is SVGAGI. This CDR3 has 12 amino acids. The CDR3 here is CASSQFRSEAFF. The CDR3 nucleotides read TGTGCCAGCAGCCAATTCCGCAGTGAAGCTTTCTTT.